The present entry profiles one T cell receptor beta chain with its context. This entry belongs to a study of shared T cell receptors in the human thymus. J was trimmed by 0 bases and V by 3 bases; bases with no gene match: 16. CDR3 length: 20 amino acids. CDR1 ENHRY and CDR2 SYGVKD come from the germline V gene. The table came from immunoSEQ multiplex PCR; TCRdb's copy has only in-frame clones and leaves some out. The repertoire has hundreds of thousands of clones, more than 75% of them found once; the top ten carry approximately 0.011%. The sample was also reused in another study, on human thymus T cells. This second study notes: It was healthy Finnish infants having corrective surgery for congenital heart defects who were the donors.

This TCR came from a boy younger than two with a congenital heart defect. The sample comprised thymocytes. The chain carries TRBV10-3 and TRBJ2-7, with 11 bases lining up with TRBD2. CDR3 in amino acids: CAISDFPSGTSGLSSYEQYF. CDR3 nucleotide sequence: TGTGCCATCAGTGATTTCCCCAGCGGGACTAGCGGACTCAGCTCCTACGAGCAGTACTTC.